The 30 T cell receptor beta chains below were found in one sample sequenced in a study of blood T cells in healthy people across ages. Together with a sample-barcoded 5' primer, a J-beta primer mix was included in a second PCR lasting roughly 6 to 12 cycles. MiXCR, run by TCRdb on the 5' RACE reads, gives a single entry per CDR3 protein. The sample includes under 2,000,000 distinct CDR3 sequences, roughly 52% of them seen just once. The specimen sequenced was blood. The receptors were sampled from a woman aged 40 to 55 in good health.

The gene calls are TRBV7-2 and TRBJ2-5; D could derive from TRBD1 or TRBD2 (5 bases each). The V and J ends lost 5 bases and 7 bases respectively, with 11 bases between them. Germline V lookup: CDR1 SGHTA, CDR2 FQGNSA. The CDR3 is 12 amino acids. The CDR3 DNA reads TGTGCCAGCAGCCCCTGGGACGGGACCCAGTACTTC. It is translated as CASSPWDGTQYF.

There are many counts of this clonotype. The gene calls are TRBV3-1 and TRBJ2-5, with D uncertain. Trimming shortened V by 0 bases and J by 5 bases, and 10 bases separated the two germline ends. Germline CDR1 reads LGHDT; CDR2 reads YNNKEL (reference sequence). This CDR3 spans 14 amino acids. CDR3 sequence (DNA): TGTGCCAGCAGCCAAGATCCGCCCGGCGAGACCCAGTACTTC. This gives the protein CASSQDPPGETQYF.

This clonotype has just a few counts. The chain couples TRBV5-1 to TRBJ2-4; D is unclear. The CDR3 extends over 13 amino acids. CDR1 is SGHRS, CDR2 YFSETQ, per germline. V was trimmed by 0 bases and J by 9 bases, leaving 10 bases between them. The CDR3 coding sequence is TGCGCCAGCAGCTTGGGGGAACCTAGCATTCAGTACTTC. It codes for CASSLGEPSIQYF.

The V call is TRBV13, the J call TRBJ2-3; perhaps TRBD1 as D (5 bases). From germline, CDR1 is PRHDT and CDR2 FYEKMQ (reference sequence). The CDR3 length is 12 residues. Trimming took 5 bases from V and 3 from J, leaving 6 bases between them. The CDR3 reads CASSNRTDTQYF. DNA for the CDR3: TGTGCCAGCAGCAACAGGACAGATACGCAGTATTTT. Complete variable domain (other parts from reference TRBV13 and TRBJ2-3): AAGVIQSPRHLIKEKRETATLKCYPIPRHDTVYWYQQGPGQDPQFLISFYEKMQSDKGSIPDRFSAQQFSDYHSELNMSSLELGDSALYFCASSNRTDTQYFGPGTRLTVL.

This clonotype was detected only a few times. The chain employs TRBV5-1 and TRBJ2-7; D unresolved. The CDR3 totals 13 residues. The germline V gene has CDR1 SGHRS and CDR2 YFSETQ. The V and J ends lost 7 bases and 5 bases respectively, with 16 bases between them. As DNA, the CDR3 is TGCGCCAGCCGCCCGCTGAGGAAGGACGAGCAGTACTTC. It is translated as CASRPLRKDEQYF.

This clonotype was detected once. The V and J genes are TRBV7-2 and TRBJ1-5, with D hard to call. Trimming stripped 2 bases from V and 2 bases from J, with 10 bases between. The germline V gene has CDR1 SGHTA and CDR2 FQGNSA. The CDR3 contains 15 residues. CDR3 region: CASSLLTMGNQPQHF. CDR3 bases: TGTGCCAGCAGCTTACTGACGATGGGCAATCAGCCCCAGCATTTT.

This clonotype was observed a handful of times. The chain uses TRBV4-2 and TRBJ2-3, with a weak D call TRBD1 (6 bases). Germline assignment: CDR1 LGHNA and CDR2 YNFKEQ. Trimming removed 2 bases at V and 0 bases at J, with 15 bases between. The CDR3 totals 17 residues. The CDR3 spells CASSQPDSLSSTDTQYF. CDR3 DNA sequence: TGTGCCAGCAGCCAACCGGACAGTTTGTCTAGCACAGATACGCAGTATTTT.

In its sample, this clonotype was seen a few times. The CDR3 spells CASSLDPYSTDTQYF. The CDR3 DNA sequence: TGTGCCAGCAGCTTAGATCCCTACAGCACAGATACGCAGTATTTT. This chain uses TRBV7-2 with TRBJ2-3; D is unresolved. The CDR3 is made up of 15 amino acids. CDR1 is SGHTA, CDR2 FQGNSA, per germline. The V and J ends lost 1 base and 0 bases respectively, with 8 bases between them.

The V call is TRBV7-2, the J call TRBJ2-5; TRBD2 aligns across 12 bases. V shed 5 bases and J 5 bases; nucleotides not matched to a gene: 3. Germline V gene sequence: CDR1 SGHTA, CDR2 FQGNSA. This CDR3 region has 14 residues. CDR3 in amino acids: CASSGLAGLETQYF. DNA for the CDR3: TGTGCCAGCAGCGGACTAGCGGGGTTGGAGACCCAGTACTTC.

The chain couples TRBV12-3 or TRBV12-4 to TRBJ2-7; D possibly matches TRBD1 or TRBD2 (5 bases each). V was trimmed by 2 bases and J by 2 bases, leaving 13 bases between them. The CDR3 runs 15 residues. CDR3 sequence: CASSLRGRAAYEQYF. In nucleotides, the CDR3 is TGTGCCAGCAGTTTACGGGGCAGGGCCGCCTACGAGCAGTACTTC.

This clonotype was observed once. The chain carries TRBV27 and TRBJ2-5; 10 nucleotides align to TRBD1. The CDR3 sequence is 15 residues long. Germline CDR1 reads MNHEY; CDR2 reads SMNVEV (reference sequence). V lost 6 bases and J lost 5; bases outside the gene matches: 9. The CDR3 sequence: CASRSYGTGVETQYF. In DNA, the CDR3 is TGTGCCAGCAGGTCCTACGGGACAGGGGTCGAGACCCAGTACTTC.

This chain's CDR3 is CASSPTPGTIYNEQFF. CDR3 sequence (DNA): TGTGCCAGCTCACCTACCCCTGGGACTATCTACAATGAGCAGTTCTTC. The rearrangement uses TRBV18 and TRBJ2-1; 7 nucleotides line up with TRBD2. Germline-derived CDR1 and CDR2 are KGHSH and LQKENI. Trimming took 3 bases from V and 3 from J; bases not matched to a gene: 8. The CDR3 loop spans 16 amino acids.

CDR3 protein: CASSYVRGSNQPQHF. The CDR3 coding sequence is TGTGCCAGCAGTTACGTTAGAGGTAGCAATCAGCCCCAGCATTTT. J is TRBJ1-5 and V is TRBV6-5; D remains unclear. The V and J ends lost 2 bases and 0 bases respectively, with 8 bases between them. Germline V CDR1 and CDR2: MNHEY, SVGAGI. CDR3 size: 15 residues.

This clonotype was counted only a few times. The rearrangement joins TRBV29-1 to TRBJ1-2; D remains ambiguous. Trimming removed 3 bases at V and 4 bases at J, with 24 bases between. CDR1 and CDR2 (germline): SQVTM, ANQGSEA. This CDR3 has 17 residues. CDR3 amino acids: CSVEVPDGGSYPYGYTF. CDR3 coding DNA: TGCAGCGTTGAGGTACCGGACGGAGGGTCCTATCCCTATGGCTACACCTTC.

This clonotype came up a few times. The chain recombines TRBV20-1 with TRBJ2-7; TRBD2 matches at 8 bases. The V gene's germline CDR1 is DFQATT and CDR2 SNEGSKA (reference sequence). The CDR3 consists of 13 residues. After removal of 1 base from V and 4 bases from J, the junction contained 3 bases not matched to a gene. As DNA, the CDR3 is TGCAGTGCTAGAGCCCTAGCGGGTTACGAGCAGTACTTC. Translation: CSARALAGYEQYF.

This clonotype has only a few counts. J is TRBJ2-6 and V is TRBV6-5; 8 nucleotides agree with TRBD1. Germline assignment: CDR1 MNHEY and CDR2 SVGAGI. This CDR3 spans 18 amino acids. Germline trimming cut 2 bases from V and 0 bases from J; bases unmatched to any gene: 6. DNA of the CDR3: TGTGCCAGCAGTTACATGAGGACAGGGTACTCTGGGGCCAACGTCCTGACTTTC. It encodes CASSYMRTGYSGANVLTF.

This clonotype was recorded a few times. V gene TRBV6-2 or TRBV6-3 combines with J gene TRBJ2-4; 7 bases match TRBD1. Per the germline V gene, CDR1 is MNHEY and CDR2 is SVGEGT. This CDR3 spans 15 amino acids. Trimming at V came to 6 bases and at J to 10 bases, leaving 15 bases not matched to a gene. The CDR3 DNA reads as TGTGCCAGCAGCTCAAACCTCCGGGACAGCCGAATTCAGTACTTC. This encodes CASSSNLRDSRIQYF.

This clonotype was seen a single time. The V gene is TRBV7-9, the J gene TRBJ2-4, with a possible D match to TRBD1 (6 bases). Trimming took 11 bases from V and 13 from J, leaving 24 bases between them. The CDR3 loop spans 13 amino acids. CDR1 and CDR2 from the germline V gene are SEHNR and FQNEAQ (reference sequence). CDR3 in DNA: TGTGCCCGACAGGACGACGGTATTGGGGAGCAGTACTTC. Translation gives CARQDDGIGEQYF.

This chain uses TRBV5-1 with TRBJ2-1; 9 bases line up with TRBD1. The V and J ends lost 8 bases and 5 bases, in that order; junction bases with no gene match: 11. The CDR3 is 15 residues long. Germline values: CDR1 SGHRS, CDR2 YFSETQ. This CDR3 reads CASTPSGTGNNEQFF. Written as DNA, the CDR3 is TGCGCCAGTACTCCTTCCGGGACAGGGAACAATGAGCAGTTCTTC.

The chain uses TRBV28 and TRBJ2-4, with TRBD1 matching 7 bases. The tail of the sequence fits TRBJ2-7 better, so the J call may be wrong. Germline loops: CDR1 MDHEN, CDR2 SYDVKM. This CDR3 spans 15 amino acids. Here the CDR3 reads CASSSPLGQLYEQYF. The DNA of the CDR3 is TGTGCCAGCAGTTCGCCCCTGGGACAGCTCTACGAGCAGTACTTC.

This chain connects TRBV20-1 to TRBJ1-5; TRBD1 might be the D (6 bases). CDR3 length: 15 residues. The V end was cut by 4 bases, the J end by 0 bases, with 13 bases between. Germline V gene lookup returns CDR1 DFQATT and CDR2 SNEGSKA (reference sequence). CDR3: CSATDSGFSNQPQHF. CDR3 in DNA: TGCAGTGCTACGGACAGCGGGTTTAGCAATCAGCCCCAGCATTTT.

Here the CDR3 reads CSATVSISSGGARSYNEQFF. The CDR3 DNA reads as TGCAGTGCTACCGTATCAATCTCTAGCGGGGGGGCCAGGTCCTACAATGAGCAGTTCTTC. The V call is TRBV20-1, the J call TRBJ2-1; 12 bases map to TRBD2. This CDR3 is 20 amino acids long. In germline, CDR1 is DFQATT, CDR2 SNEGSKA (reference sequence). The ends lost 4 bases at V and 1 base at J; junction bases unmatched: 17.

V and J are TRBV6-1 and TRBJ2-5; D unclear. V gave up 2 bases and J gave up 9 bases, with 13 bases separating them. Germline V gene lookup returns CDR1 MNHNS and CDR2 SASEGT. This CDR3 region has 13 residues. CDR3 residues: CASSEHGPGSQYF. The CDR3 nucleotides read TGTGCCAGCAGTGAACACGGCCCTGGATCCCAGTACTTC.

This clonotype was observed a few times. The chain carries TRBV7-9 and TRBJ1-5, with 9 bases identical to TRBD1. There are 13 residues in the CDR3. J was trimmed by 4 bases and V by 6 bases; bases with no gene match: 1. Germline CDR1 and CDR2: SEHNR and FQNEAQ (reference sequence). The CDR3: CASRQGANQPQHF. CDR3 in DNA: TGTGCCAGCAGACAGGGGGCGAATCAGCCCCAGCATTTT.

The J gene is TRBJ2-5, the V gene TRBV7-9; TRBD2 is a possible D gene (5 bases). CDR3 length equals 18 residues. Germline-derived CDR1 and CDR2 are SEHNR and FQNEAQ (reference sequence). V was shortened by 1 base and J by 11 bases, with 29 bases between the two germline ends. The CDR3 loop is CASSLETAGLAIRDEQYF. The CDR3, as DNA: TGTGCCAGCAGCTTAGAAACCGCCGGACTGGCCATCCGTGATGAGCAGTACTTC. Together with reference TRBV7-9 and TRBJ2-5, the CDR3 gives the full variable domain: DTGVSQNPRHKITKRGQNVTFRCDPISEHNRLYWYRQTLGQGPEFLTYFQNEAQLEKSRLLSDRFSAERPKGSFSTLEIQRTEQGDSAMYLCASSLETAGLAIRDEQYFGPGTRLLVL.

This clonotype has just a few counts. This chain connects TRBV6-2 or TRBV6-3 to TRBJ2-7, with 9 bases matching TRBD1. Germline V gene sequence: CDR1 MNHEY, CDR2 SVGEGT. The CDR3 covers 15 residues. V lost 4 bases, J lost 3 bases, and 7 bases stayed unmatched. For the CDR3, the DNA is TGTGCCAGCAGTTCCCACGGGACAGGGATCTACGAGCAGTACTTC. It yields the protein CASSSHGTGIYEQYF.

V usage is TRBV6-5 and J usage is TRBJ2-3, with TRBD2 matching 12 bases. After removal of 6 bases from V and 7 bases from J, the junction contained 5 bases not matched to a gene. The CDR3 sequence is 14 residues long. Per the germline V gene, CDR1 is MNHEY and CDR2 is SVGAGI. CDR3 coding DNA: TGTGCCAGCAGGGCCGGACTAGCGGGAAATACGCAGTATTTT. This codes for CASRAGLAGNTQYF.

This CDR3 is CASSYSGTPVYNEQFF. For the CDR3, the DNA is TGTGCCAGCAGTTACTCCGGGACTCCCGTCTACAATGAGCAGTTCTTC. The chain recombines TRBV6-2 or TRBV6-3 with TRBJ2-1; D perhaps matches TRBD2 (6 bases). Germline V lookup: CDR1 MNHEY, CDR2 SVGEGT. V was shortened by 0 bases and J by 3 bases, with 12 bases between the two germline ends. This CDR3 is 16 amino acids long.

This clonotype was observed a single time. This sequence joins TRBV4-2 and TRBJ2-4; no reliable D call. V was pared by 0 bases and J by 13 bases, with 16 bases between. The CDR3 consists of 14 residues. Germline CDR1 and CDR2: LGHNA and YNFKEQ. The CDR3 DNA follows: TGTGCCAGCAGCCAAGAGGGCCGATACAATGAGCAGTACTTC. Translation gives CASSQEGRYNEQYF.

This clonotype was picked up a small number of times. This chain uses TRBV4-2 with TRBJ2-7; 8 bases are a match to TRBD2. Germline V gene sequence: CDR1 LGHNA, CDR2 YNFKEQ. The CDR3 spans 13 residues. J gave up 0 bases and V 11 bases, and 6 bases lay outside the gene matches. The CDR3 loop reads CASRRGASYEQYF. As DNA, the CDR3 is TGTGCCTCCCGGCGGGGGGCCTCCTACGAGCAGTACTTC.